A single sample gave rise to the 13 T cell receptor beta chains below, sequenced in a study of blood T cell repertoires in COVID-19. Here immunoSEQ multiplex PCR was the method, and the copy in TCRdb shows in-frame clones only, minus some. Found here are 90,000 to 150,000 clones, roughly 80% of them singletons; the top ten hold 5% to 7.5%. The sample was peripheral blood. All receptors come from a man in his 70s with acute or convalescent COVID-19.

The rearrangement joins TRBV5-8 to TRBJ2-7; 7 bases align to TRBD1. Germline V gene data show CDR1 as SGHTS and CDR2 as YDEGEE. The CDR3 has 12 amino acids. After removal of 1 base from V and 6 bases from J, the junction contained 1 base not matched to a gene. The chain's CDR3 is CASSLYRGEQYF. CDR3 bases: TGTGCCAGCAGCTTGTACAGGGGCGAGCAGTACTTC.

The CDR3, as DNA: TGTGCCAGCAGCTCGTACGGGACAGGGAACTATGGCTACACCTTC. Translation: CASSSYGTGNYGYTF. This sequence joins TRBV11-2 and TRBJ1-2; 9 bases line up with TRBD1. The CDR3 loop spans 15 amino acids. V was pared by 4 bases and J by 2 bases, with 5 bases of the junction left unmatched. Germline V gene lookup returns CDR1 SGHAT and CDR2 FQNNGV.

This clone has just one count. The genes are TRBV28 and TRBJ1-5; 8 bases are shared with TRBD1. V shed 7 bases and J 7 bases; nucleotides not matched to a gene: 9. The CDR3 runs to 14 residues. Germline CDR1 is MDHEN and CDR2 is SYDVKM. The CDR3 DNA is TGTGCCAGCATCCTTGGACAGGGAGGCCAGCCCCAGCATTTT. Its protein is CASILGQGGQPQHF.

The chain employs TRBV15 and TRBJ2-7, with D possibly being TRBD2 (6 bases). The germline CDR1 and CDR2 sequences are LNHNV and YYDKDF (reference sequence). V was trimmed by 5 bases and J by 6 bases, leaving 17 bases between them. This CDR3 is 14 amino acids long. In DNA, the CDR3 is TGTGCCACCAGCCCTCGACTAGGGGCGGGCGAGCAGTACTTC. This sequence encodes CATSPRLGAGEQYF.

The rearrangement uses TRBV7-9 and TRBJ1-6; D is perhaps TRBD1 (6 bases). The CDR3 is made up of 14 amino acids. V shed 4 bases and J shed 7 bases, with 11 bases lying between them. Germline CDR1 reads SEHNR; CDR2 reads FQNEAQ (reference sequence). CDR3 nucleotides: TGTGCCAGCAGCTCACAGGGTGGGAATTCACCCCTCCACTTT. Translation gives CASSSQGGNSPLHF.

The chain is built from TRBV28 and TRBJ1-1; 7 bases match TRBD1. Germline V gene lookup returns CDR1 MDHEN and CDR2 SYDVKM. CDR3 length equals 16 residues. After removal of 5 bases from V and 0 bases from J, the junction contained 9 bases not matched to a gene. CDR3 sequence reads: CASSASRQGLNTEAFF. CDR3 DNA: TGTGCCAGCAGTGCCTCTCGACAGGGCCTGAACACTGAAGCTTTCTTT.

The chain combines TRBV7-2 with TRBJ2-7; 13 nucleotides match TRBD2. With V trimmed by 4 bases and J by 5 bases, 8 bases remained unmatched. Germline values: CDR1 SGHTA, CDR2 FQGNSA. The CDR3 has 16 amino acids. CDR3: CASSYPGLAGAHEQYF. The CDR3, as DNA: TGTGCCAGCAGCTACCCAGGACTAGCGGGAGCCCACGAGCAGTACTTC.

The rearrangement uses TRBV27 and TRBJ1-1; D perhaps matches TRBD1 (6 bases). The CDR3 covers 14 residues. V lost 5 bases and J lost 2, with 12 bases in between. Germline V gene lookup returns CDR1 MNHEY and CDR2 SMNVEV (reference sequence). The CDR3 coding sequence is TGTGCCAGCAGTCTTATACAGGGAAACACTGAAGCTTTCTTT. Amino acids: CASSLIQGNTEAFF.

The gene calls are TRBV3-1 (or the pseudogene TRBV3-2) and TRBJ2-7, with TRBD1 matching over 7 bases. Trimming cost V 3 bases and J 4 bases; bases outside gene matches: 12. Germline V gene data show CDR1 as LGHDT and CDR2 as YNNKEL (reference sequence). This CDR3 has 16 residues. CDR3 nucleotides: TGTGCCAGCAGCCATTTTACGGCAGGGGGTCTTTACGAGCAGTACTTC. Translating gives CASSHFTAGGLYEQYF.

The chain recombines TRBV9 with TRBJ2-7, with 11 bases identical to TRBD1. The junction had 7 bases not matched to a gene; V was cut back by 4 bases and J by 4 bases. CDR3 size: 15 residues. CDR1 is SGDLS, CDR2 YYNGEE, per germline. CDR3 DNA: TGTGCCAGCAGCCCATCCGGGACAGGGGGGTACGAGCAGTACTTC. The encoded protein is CASSPSGTGGYEQYF.

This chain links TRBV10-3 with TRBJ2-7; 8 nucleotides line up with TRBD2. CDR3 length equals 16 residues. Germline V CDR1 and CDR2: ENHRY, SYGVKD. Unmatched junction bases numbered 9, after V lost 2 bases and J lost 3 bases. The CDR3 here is CAISEPPGLEYYEQYF. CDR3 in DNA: TGTGCCATCAGTGAGCCACCGGGACTAGAGTACTACGAGCAGTACTTC.

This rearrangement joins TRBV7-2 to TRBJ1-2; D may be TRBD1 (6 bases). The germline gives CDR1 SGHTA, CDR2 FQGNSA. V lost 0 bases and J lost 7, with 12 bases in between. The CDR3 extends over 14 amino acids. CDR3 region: CASSLAGAGVGYTF. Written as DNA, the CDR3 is TGTGCCAGCAGCTTAGCGGGGGCAGGGGTTGGCTACACCTTC.

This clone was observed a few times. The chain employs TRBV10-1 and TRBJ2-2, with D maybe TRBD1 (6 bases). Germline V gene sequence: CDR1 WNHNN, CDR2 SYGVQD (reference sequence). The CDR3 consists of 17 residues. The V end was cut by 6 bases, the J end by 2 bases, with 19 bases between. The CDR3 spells CASSEILDRINTGELFF. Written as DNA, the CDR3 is TGCGCCAGCAGCGAAATTCTGGACAGAATCAACACCGGGGAGCTGTTTTTT.